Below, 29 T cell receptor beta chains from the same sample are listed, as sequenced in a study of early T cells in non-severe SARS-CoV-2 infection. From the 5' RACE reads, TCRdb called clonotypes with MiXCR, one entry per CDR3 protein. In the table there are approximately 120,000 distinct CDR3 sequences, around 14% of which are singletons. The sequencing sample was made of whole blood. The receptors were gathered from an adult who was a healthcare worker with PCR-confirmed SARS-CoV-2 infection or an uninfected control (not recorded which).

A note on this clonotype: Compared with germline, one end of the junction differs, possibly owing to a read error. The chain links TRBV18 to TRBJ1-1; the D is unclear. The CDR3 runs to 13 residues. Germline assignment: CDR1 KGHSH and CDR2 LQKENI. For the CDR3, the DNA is TGTGCCAGCTCACCAAGAGGGAACGCTGAAGCTTTCTTT. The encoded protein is CASSPRGNAEAFF.

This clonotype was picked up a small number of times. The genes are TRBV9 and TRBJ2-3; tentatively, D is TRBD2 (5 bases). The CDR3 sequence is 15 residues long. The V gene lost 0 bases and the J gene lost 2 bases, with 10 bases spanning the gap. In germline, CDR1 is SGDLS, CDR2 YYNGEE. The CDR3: CASSVGTGDTDTQYF. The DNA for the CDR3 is TGTGCCAGCAGCGTAGGCACCGGGGACACAGATACGCAGTATTTT.

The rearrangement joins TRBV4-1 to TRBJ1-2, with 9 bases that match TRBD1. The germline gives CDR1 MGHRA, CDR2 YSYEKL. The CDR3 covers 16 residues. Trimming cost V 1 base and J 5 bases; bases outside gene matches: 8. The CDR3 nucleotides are TGCGCCAGCAGCCAAGGAGGTGGCGGACAGGGGTATGGCTACACCTTC. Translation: CASSQGGGGQGYGYTF.

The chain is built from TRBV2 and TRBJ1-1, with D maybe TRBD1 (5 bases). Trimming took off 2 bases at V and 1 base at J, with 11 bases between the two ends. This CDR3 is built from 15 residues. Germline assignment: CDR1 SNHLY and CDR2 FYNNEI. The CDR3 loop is CASSETGGANTEAFF. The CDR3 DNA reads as TGTGCCAGCAGTGAAACAGGAGGTGCGAACACTGAAGCTTTCTTT.

CDR3 region: CASKGLDTYNEQFF. The CDR3 DNA reads TGTGCCAGCAAAGGACTAGATACCTACAATGAGCAGTTCTTC. The chain couples TRBV12-3 or TRBV12-4 to TRBJ2-1; TRBD2 agrees at 7 bases. The V gene end was trimmed by 7 bases and the J gene end by 2 bases; junction bases not matched to a gene: 5. The CDR3 is 14 residues long.

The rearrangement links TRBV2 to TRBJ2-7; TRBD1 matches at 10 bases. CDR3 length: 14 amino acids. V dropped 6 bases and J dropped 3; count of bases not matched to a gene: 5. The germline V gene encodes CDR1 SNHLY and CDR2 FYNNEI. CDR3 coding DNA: TGTGCCAGCAGCACCGGGACAGGGGACTACGAGCAGTACTTC. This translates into CASSTGTGDYEQYF.

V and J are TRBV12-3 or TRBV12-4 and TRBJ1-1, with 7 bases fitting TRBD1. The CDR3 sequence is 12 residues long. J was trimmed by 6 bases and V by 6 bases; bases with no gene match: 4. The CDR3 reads CASRPQGSEAFF. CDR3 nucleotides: TGTGCCAGCAGGCCACAGGGGTCTGAAGCTTTCTTT.

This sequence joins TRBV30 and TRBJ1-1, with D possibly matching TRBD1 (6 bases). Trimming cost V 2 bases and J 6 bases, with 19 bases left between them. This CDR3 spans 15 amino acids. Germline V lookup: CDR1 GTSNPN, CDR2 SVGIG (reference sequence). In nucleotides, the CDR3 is TGTGCCTGGAGTCCCGTACAAGGGGGTAGCCCTGAAGCTTTCTTT. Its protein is CAWSPVQGGSPEAFF.

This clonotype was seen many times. The DNA for the CDR3 is TGTGCCAGCAGCCACGGCAAGGGTGTAGAAGGGACAGATACGCAGTATTTT. Amino acids: CASSHGKGVEGTDTQYF. V and J are TRBV3-1 and TRBJ2-3; D unclear. This CDR3 has 17 residues. The germline CDR1 and CDR2 sequences are LGHDT and YNNKEL (reference sequence). Trimming removed 3 bases at V and 3 bases at J, with 19 bases between.

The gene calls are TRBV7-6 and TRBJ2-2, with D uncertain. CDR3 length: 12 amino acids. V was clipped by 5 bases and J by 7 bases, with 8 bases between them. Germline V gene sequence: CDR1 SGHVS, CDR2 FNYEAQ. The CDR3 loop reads CASSRTGGELFF. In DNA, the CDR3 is TGTGCCAGCAGCCGCACGGGCGGGGAGCTGTTTTTT.

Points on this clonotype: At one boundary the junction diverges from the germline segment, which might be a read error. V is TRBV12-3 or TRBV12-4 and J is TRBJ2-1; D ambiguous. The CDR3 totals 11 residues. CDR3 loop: CTSSLSGEQFF. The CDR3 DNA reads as TGTACCAGCAGTTTATCCGGGGAGCAGTTCTTC.

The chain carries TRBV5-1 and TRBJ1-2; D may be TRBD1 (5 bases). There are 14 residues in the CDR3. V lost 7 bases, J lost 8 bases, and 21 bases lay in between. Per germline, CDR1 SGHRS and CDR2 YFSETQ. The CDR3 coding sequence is TGCGCCAGCTCTCCATATTTGGGGGAGGACGGCTACACCTTC. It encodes CASSPYLGEDGYTF.

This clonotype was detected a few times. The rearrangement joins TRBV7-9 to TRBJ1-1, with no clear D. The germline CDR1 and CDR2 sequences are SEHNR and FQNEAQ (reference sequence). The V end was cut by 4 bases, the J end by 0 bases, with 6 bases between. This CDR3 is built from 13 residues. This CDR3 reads CASSSVLNTEAFF. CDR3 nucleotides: TGTGCCAGCAGCTCGGTCCTGAACACTGAAGCTTTCTTT.

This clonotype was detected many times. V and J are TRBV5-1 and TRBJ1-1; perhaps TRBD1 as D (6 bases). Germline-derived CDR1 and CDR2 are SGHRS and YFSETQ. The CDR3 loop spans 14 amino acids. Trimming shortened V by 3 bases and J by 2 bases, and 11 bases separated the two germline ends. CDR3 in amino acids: CASSYGQINTEAFF. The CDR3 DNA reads TGCGCCAGCAGCTACGGACAGATAAACACTGAAGCTTTCTTT. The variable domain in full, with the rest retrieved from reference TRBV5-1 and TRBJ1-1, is KAGVTQTPRYLIKTRGQQVTLSCSPISGHRSVSWYQQTPGQGLQFLFEYFSETQRNKGNFPGRFSGRQFSNSRSEMNVSTLELGDSALYLCASSYGQINTEAFFGQGTRLTVV.

The CDR3 is CASSPGRLAGTDTQYF. CDR3 in DNA: TGTGCCAGCAGCCCTGGAAGACTAGCGGGGACAGATACGCAGTATTTT. The chain has TRBV6-5 and TRBJ2-3; 11 positions agree with TRBD2. Germline assignment: CDR1 MNHEY and CDR2 SVGAGI. CDR3 length: 16 amino acids. The junction had 8 bases not matched to a gene; V was cut back by 6 bases and J by 3 bases.

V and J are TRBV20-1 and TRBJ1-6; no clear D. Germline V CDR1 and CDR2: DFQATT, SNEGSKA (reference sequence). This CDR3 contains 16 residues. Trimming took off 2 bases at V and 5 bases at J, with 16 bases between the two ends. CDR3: CSARPDPGSDNSPLHF. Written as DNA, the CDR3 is TGCAGTGCTAGACCCGACCCCGGGTCGGATAATTCACCCCTCCACTTT.

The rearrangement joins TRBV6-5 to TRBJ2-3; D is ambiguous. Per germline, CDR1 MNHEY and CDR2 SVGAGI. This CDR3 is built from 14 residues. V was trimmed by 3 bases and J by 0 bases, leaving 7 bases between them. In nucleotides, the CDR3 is TGTGCCAGCAGTTATCGGCGTAGCACAGATACGCAGTATTTT. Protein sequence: CASSYRRSTDTQYF.

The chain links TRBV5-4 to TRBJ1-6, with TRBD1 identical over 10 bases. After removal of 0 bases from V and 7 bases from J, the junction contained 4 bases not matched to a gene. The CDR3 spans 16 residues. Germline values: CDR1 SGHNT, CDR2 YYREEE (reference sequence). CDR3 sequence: CASSLAAGQGNSPLHF. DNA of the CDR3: TGTGCCAGCAGCTTGGCCGCGGGACAGGGGAATTCACCCCTCCACTTT.

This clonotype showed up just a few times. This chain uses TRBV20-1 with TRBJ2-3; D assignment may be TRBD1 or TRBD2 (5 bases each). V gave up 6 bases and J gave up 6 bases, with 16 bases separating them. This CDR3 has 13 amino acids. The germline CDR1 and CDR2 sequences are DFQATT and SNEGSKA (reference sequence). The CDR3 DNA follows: TGCAGTGCCCTGGAGCCTTGGGGGGATACGCAGTATTTT. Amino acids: CSALEPWGDTQYF.

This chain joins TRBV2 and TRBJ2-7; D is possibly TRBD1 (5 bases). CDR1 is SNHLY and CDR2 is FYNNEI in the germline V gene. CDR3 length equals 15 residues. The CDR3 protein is CAASTGQGNSYEQYF. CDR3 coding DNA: TGTGCTGCATCAACCGGCCAGGGTAATTCCTACGAGCAGTACTTC.

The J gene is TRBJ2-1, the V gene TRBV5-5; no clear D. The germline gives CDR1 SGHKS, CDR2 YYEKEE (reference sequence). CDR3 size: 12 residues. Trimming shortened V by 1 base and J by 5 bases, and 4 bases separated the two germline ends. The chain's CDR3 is CASSLINNEQFF. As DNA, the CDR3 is TGTGCCAGCAGCTTGATAAACAATGAGCAGTTCTTC.

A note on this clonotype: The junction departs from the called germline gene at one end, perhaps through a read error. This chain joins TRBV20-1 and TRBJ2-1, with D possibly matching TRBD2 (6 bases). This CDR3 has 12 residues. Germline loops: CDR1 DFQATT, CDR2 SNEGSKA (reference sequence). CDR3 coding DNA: TGCAGTGCTATACGCGGGGAGGATGAGCAGCTCTTC. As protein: CSAIRGEDEQLF.

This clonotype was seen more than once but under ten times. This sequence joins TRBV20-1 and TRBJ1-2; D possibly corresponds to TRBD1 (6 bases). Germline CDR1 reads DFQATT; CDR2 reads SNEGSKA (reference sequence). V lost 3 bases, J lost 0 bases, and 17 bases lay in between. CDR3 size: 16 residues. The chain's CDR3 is CSASASGTPSNYGYTF. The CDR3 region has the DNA TGCAGTGCTAGTGCGTCCGGGACACCCTCTAACTATGGCTACACCTTC.

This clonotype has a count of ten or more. The chain's CDR3 is CASSYSYGGAYNEQFF. In DNA form, the CDR3 reads TGTGCCAGCAGTTACTCGTACGGGGGAGCTTACAATGAGCAGTTCTTC. This chain uses TRBV6-5 with TRBJ2-1; D is perhaps TRBD2 (6 bases). The CDR3 spans 16 residues. V shed 0 bases and J shed 4 bases, with 13 bases lying between them. Germline loops: CDR1 MNHEY, CDR2 SVGAGI.

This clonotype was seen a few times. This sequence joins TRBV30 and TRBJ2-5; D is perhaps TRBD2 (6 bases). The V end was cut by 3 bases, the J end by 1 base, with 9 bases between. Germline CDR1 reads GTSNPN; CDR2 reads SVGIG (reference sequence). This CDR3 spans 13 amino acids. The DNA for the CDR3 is TGTGCCTGGAGAGTTAGCGGCCAAGAGACCCAGTACTTC. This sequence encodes CAWRVSGQETQYF.

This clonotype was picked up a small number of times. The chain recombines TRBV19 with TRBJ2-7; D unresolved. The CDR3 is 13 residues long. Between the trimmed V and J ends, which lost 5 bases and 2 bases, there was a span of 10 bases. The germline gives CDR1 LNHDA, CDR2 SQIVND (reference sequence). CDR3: CASSERLPYEQYF. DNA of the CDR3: TGTGCCAGTAGTGAACGCCTACCCTACGAGCAGTACTTC.

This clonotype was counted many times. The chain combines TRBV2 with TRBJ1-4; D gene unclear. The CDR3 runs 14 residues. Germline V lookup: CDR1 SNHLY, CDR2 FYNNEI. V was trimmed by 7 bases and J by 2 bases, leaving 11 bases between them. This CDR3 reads CASMTTWTNEKLFF. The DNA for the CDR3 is TGTGCCAGCATGACGACCTGGACTAATGAAAAACTGTTTTTT.

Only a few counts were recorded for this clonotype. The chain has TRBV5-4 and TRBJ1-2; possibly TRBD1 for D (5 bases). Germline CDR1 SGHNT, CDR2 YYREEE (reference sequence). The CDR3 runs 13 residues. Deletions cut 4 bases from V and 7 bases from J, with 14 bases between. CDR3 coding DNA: TGTGCCAGCAGCGGGACCCGCCCGGTTGGCTACACCTTC. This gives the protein CASSGTRPVGYTF.

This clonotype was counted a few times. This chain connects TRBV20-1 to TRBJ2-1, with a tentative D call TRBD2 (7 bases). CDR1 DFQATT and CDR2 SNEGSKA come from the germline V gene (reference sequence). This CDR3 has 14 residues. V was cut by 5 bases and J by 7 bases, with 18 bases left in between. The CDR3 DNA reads TGCAGTGCTGTCTATGGGGGGGGCATAAATGAGCAGTTCTTC. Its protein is CSAVYGGGINEQFF.